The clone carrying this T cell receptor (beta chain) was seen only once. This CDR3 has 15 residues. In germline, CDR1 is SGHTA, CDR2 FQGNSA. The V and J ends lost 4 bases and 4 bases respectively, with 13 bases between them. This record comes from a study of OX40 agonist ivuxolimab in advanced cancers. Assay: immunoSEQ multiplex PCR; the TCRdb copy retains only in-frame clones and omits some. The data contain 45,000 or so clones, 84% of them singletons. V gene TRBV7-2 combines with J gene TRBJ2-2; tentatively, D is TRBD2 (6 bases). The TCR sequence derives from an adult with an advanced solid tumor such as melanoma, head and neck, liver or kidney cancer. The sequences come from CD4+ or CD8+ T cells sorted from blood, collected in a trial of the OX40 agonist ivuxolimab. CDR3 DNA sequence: TGTGCCAGCAGCTCCTTAGCGGTTCCCACCGGGGAGCTGTTTTTT. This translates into CASSSLAVPTGELFF.